The rows below give T cell receptor beta chains drawn from one sample of a study of T cells in Graves' hyperthyroidism and ophthalmopathy. TCRdb used MiXCR to reprocess the multiplex PCR reads, holding one entry per CDR3 protein. The table records some 27,000 distinct CDR3 sequences, around 40% of them present only once. Material for sequencing was blood. These receptor sequences come from a woman under 40 with Graves' hyperthyroidism. The CDR3 runs from the conserved cysteine through the conserved F or W. D genes are given only for firm matches. Size tells how often a clone was seen (once, few, many) or the class of an expanded clone, and some rows leave it out.

j_gene,abundance,v_gene,d_gene,CDR3aa,CDR3nt
TRBJ2-1,many,TRBV11-2,.,CASRGPTRLPEQFF,TGTGCCAGCAGAGGGCCGACCCGCTTGCCGGAGCAGTTCTTC
TRBJ2-7,many,TRBV11-2,.,CASSLDRLDEQYF,TGTGCCAGCAGCTTAGATCGTCTGGACGAGCAGTACTTC
TRBJ2-1,many,TRBV27,.,CASRLRGPGYEQFF,TGTGCCAGCAGACTCCGGGGCCCAGGCTATGAGCAGTTCTTC
TRBJ1-2,.,TRBV19,.,CASSKDINYGYTF,TGTGCCAGTAGTAAGGACATTAACTATGGCTACACCTTC
TRBJ2-2,many,TRBV28,.,CASSFANRVDGELFF,TGTGCCAGCAGTTTCGCGAACAGGGTGGACGGGGAGCTGTTTTTT
TRBJ1-2,.,TRBV20-1,.,CSAKMNRGYGYTF,TGCAGTGCTAAGATGAACCGCGGCTATGGCTACACCTTC
TRBJ1-6,many,TRBV4-1,.,CASSQVEALHF,TGCGCCAGCAGCCAAGTGGAAGCCCTCCACTTT
TRBJ2-1,many,TRBV6-4,TRBD2,CASSRGLAGVEQFF,TGTGCCAGCAGTCGAGGACTAGCGGGAGTTGAGCAGTTCTTC
TRBJ2-1,medium-sized,TRBV24-1,TRBD2,CATSETGTSGYNEQFF,TGTGCCACCAGTGAAACCGGGACTAGCGGATACAATGAGCAGTTCTTC
TRBJ2-7,.,TRBV7-2,.,CASSLTSGGSYEQYF,TGTGCCAGCAGCTTAACCAGTGGGGGTTCCTACGAGCAGTACTTC
TRBJ2-6,.,TRBV11-1,.,CASNRSPGANVLTF,TGTGCCAGCAACCGCAGCCCCGGGGCCAACGTCCTGACTTTC
TRBJ2-1,few,TRBV7-6,TRBD2,CASRLAEDNEQFF,TGTGCCAGCAGACTAGCGGAAGACAATGAGCAGTTCTTC
TRBJ2-3,.,TRBV2,TRBD1,CASSFGQGFSDTQYF,TGTGCCAGCAGTTTCGGACAGGGGTTTTCAGATACGCAGTATTTT
TRBJ1-1,once,TRBV28,TRBD1,CASRFPGDSPTSRRMNTEAFF,TGTGCCAGCAGGTTCCCAGGGGACAGTCCTACGAGCAGAAGAATGAACACTGAAGCTTTCTTT
TRBJ2-1,many,TRBV28,TRBD2,CASTGLAGTSYNEQFF,TGTGCCAGCACCGGACTAGCGGGCACCTCCTACAATGAGCAGTTCTTC
TRBJ2-1,many,TRBV12-3/TRBV12-4,TRBD1,CASSPGTGPSNEQFF,TGTGCCAGCAGTCCCGGGACAGGGCCCTCCAATGAGCAGTTCTTC
TRBJ1-1,many,TRBV7-9,TRBD1,CASSSRRDRGNFFGTEAFF,TGTGCCAGCAGCTCACGCCGGGACAGGGGGAATTTTTTTGGCACTGAAGCTTTCTTT
TRBJ2-1,.,TRBV12-5,.,CVSGHPGHVGNEQFF,TGTGTTAGTGGTCACCCCGGACACGTTGGCAATGAGCAGTTCTTC
TRBJ2-1,many,TRBV6-1,.,CASGNKREQFF,TGTGCCAGCGGCAACAAAAGGGAGCAGTTCTTC
TRBJ2-3,many,TRBV28,.,CASSFGDSRDTQYF,TGTGCCAGCAGTTTCGGGGATAGCAGGGATACGCAGTATTTT
TRBJ2-7,.,TRBV19,TRBD1,CASSTGQGVYEQYF,TGTGCCAGTAGCACGGGACAGGGGGTCTACGAGCAGTACTTC
TRBJ2-3,many,TRBV7-6,.,CASSPGLREYF,TGTGCCAGCAGCCCGGGACTCAGGGAGTATTTT
TRBJ2-1,.,TRBV7-6,.,CASGVRTEGLRNEQFF,TGTGCCAGCGGCGTGCGGACAGAGGGTCTTCGTAATGAGCAGTTCTTC
TRBJ2-7,medium-sized,TRBV7-8,TRBD2,CASSESGRGYEQYF,TGTGCCAGCAGCGAGAGCGGGAGGGGGTACGAGCAGTACTTC
TRBJ1-1,many,TRBV28,.,CASRPWLGQPYLGTNTEAFF,TGTGCCAGCAGACCTTGGCTCGGACAGCCCTACCTCGGGACGAACACTGAAGCTTTCTTT
TRBJ2-3,medium-sized,TRBV29-1,.,CSVVGGSTDTQYF,TGCAGCGTTGTCGGCGGCTCCACAGATACGCAGTATTTT
TRBJ2-2,medium-sized,TRBV24-1,.,CATSGLAGTGELFF,TGTGCCACCAGTGGCCTTGCGGGGACCGGGGAGCTGTTTTTT
TRBJ1-2,.,TRBV24-1,.,CATQQGGVDDYGYTF,TGTGCCACCCAACAGGGTGGTGTCGACGACTATGGCTACACCTTC
TRBJ2-5,medium-sized,TRBV20-1,.,CSARALGETQYF,TGCAGTGCTAGGGCGCTCGGGGAGACCCAGTACTTC
TRBJ2-3,once,TRBV5-1,.,CASSATTQGTDTQYF,TGCGCCAGCAGCGCAACGACACAAGGCACAGATACGCAGTATTTT
TRBJ1-6,few,TRBV7-8,.,CASSLTSQNSPLHF,TGTGCCAGCAGTCTTACATCCCAGAATTCACCCCTCCACTTT
TRBJ2-7,medium-sized,TRBV20-1,.,CSARTQYVYEQYF,TGCAGTGCTAGGACCCAATACGTCTACGAGCAGTACTTC
TRBJ2-2,once,TRBV7-2,.,CASSRPPGQTTGELFF,TGTGCCAGCAGCCGTCCGCCCGGACAAACCACCGGGGAGCTGTTTTTT
TRBJ2-1,medium-sized,TRBV20-1,TRBD2,CSASMASGPYNEQFF,TGCAGTGCTAGTATGGCTAGCGGTCCTTACAATGAGCAGTTCTTC
TRBJ2-7,many,TRBV11-2,.,CASSSRGFGGEGYEQYF,TGTGCCAGCAGCTCGAGGGGGTTTGGGGGAGAGGGATACGAGCAGTACTTC
TRBJ2-7,.,TRBV11-3,TRBD1,CSSRGTSYEQYF,TGTTCCAGCAGGGGGACATCCTACGAGCAGTACTTC
TRBJ2-5,many,TRBV5-1,.,CASSFGGGETQYF,TGCGCCAGCAGCTTTGGAGGGGGCGAGACCCAGTACTTC
TRBJ2-3,many,TRBV4-1,.,CASSQEYVGEFPDTQYF,TGCGCCAGCAGCCAAGAATATGTGGGAGAGTTTCCAGATACGCAGTATTTT
TRBJ2-2,many,TRBV12-5,.,CASGLKYTGELFF,TGTGCTAGTGGTTTGAAATACACCGGGGAGCTGTTTTTT
TRBJ2-3,.,TRBV12-5,TRBD2,CASAPAGVANTQYF,TGTGCTAGTGCCCCGGCGGGAGTGGCAAATACGCAATATTTT
TRBJ1-1,many,TRBV6-1,.,CASRFNTEAFF,TGTGCCAGCAGGTTTAACACTGAAGCTTTCTTT
TRBJ2-1,many,TRBV2,TRBD2,CASSDPTGGSHNEQFF,TGTGCCAGCAGTGATCCTACTGGCGGGAGTCATAATGAGCAGTTCTTC
TRBJ2-5,many,TRBV6-1,.,CASEAGTVLGETQYF,TGTGCCAGCGAGGCAGGGACCGTTTTAGGAGAGACCCAGTACTTC
TRBJ2-7,.,TRBV20-1,TRBD2,CSAPLAGGADEQYF,TGCAGTGCTCCTCTAGCGGGAGGCGCCGACGAGCAGTACTTC
TRBJ2-3,medium-sized,TRBV10-3,.,CATTGLLTDTQYF,TGTGCCACAACAGGGTTGCTTACAGATACGCAGTATTTT
TRBJ1-2,few,TRBV20-1,.,CSASIQVMSGYTF,TGCAGTGCTAGTATTCAGGTTATGAGTGGCTACACCTTC
TRBJ2-1,.,TRBV12-3/TRBV12-4,.,CASSSRQDNEQFF,TGTGCCAGCAGTTCGAGACAGGACAATGAGCAGTTCTTC
TRBJ1-4,.,TRBV7-9,.,CASSLAREKLFF,TGTGCCAGCAGCTTAGCACGGGAAAAACTGTTTTTT
TRBJ1-6,.,TRBV5-1,TRBD1,CASSSGTGVNSPLHF,TGCGCCAGCAGCTCAGGGACAGGGGTTAATTCACCCCTCCACTTT
TRBJ1-6,medium-sized,TRBV19,TRBD1,CASSPGQNLKLHF,TGTGCCAGTAGCCCGGGACAGAATCTGAAACTCCACTTT
TRBJ2-1,many,TRBV20-1,TRBD2,CSARDPAGVAGNEQFF,TGCAGTGCTAGAGATCCAGCGGGAGTCGCTGGCAATGAGCAGTTCTTC
TRBJ2-1,once,TRBV10-3,.,CAIGEGQVSEQFF,TGTGCCATTGGAGAGGGTCAGGTAAGCGAGCAGTTCTTC
TRBJ1-1,medium-sized,TRBV2,TRBD1,CASSAGQGARTEAFF,TGTGCCAGCAGTGCGGGGCAGGGGGCGCGCACTGAAGCTTTCTTT
TRBJ2-3,.,TRBV5-1,TRBD1,CASSSLTGSVAYTQYF,TGTGCCAGCAGCTCGCTGACAGGGTCCGTGGCATATACGCAGTATTTT